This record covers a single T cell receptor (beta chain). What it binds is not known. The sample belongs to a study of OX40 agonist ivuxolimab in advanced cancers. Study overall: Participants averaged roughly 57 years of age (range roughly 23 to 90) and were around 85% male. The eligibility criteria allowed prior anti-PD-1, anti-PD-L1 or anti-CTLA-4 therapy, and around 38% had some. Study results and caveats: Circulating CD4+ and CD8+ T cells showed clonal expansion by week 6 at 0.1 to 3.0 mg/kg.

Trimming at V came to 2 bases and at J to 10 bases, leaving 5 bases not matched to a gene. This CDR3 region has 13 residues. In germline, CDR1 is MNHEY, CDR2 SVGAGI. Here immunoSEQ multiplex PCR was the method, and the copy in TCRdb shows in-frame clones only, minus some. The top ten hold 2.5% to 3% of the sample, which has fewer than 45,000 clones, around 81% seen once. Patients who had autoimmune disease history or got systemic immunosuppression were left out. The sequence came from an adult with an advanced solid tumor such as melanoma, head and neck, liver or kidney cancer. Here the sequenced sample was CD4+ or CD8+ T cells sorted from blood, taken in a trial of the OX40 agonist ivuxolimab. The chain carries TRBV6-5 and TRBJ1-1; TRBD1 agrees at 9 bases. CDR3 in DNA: TGTGCCAGCAGTTACGGGACAGGGAGTGTAGCTTTCTTT. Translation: CASSYGTGSVAFF.